The source of this T cell receptor (beta chain) is a study of T cells in Graves' hyperthyroidism and ophthalmopathy. Study conclusions and caveats: A 13 V-J model separated ophthalmopathy from stable hyperthyroidism.

RNA transcripts gave rise to amplified TCR beta CDR3 regions. TCR CDR3 regions were first amplified by RT-PCR with HTBI primers. TCRdb used MiXCR to reprocess the multiplex PCR reads, holding one entry per CDR3 protein. This table has nearly 750,000 distinct CDR3 sequences, around a third appearing once. The germline CDR1 and CDR2 sequences are SGHTA and FQGNSA. The CDR3 loop spans 17 amino acids. Deletions cut 5 bases from V and 0 bases from J, with 19 bases between. This clonotype has a handful of counts. Its antigen is unknown. Sequencing input: blood. V usage is TRBV7-2 and J usage is TRBJ1-2; D possibly corresponds to TRBD1 (5 bases). The sequence was collected from a woman in her thirties or forties with Graves' hyperthyroidism. The CDR3 loop reads CASSPGPGRSTNYGYTF. The CDR3 DNA reads as TGTGCCAGCAGCCCCGGGCCAGGGAGGAGTACTAACTATGGCTACACCTTC.